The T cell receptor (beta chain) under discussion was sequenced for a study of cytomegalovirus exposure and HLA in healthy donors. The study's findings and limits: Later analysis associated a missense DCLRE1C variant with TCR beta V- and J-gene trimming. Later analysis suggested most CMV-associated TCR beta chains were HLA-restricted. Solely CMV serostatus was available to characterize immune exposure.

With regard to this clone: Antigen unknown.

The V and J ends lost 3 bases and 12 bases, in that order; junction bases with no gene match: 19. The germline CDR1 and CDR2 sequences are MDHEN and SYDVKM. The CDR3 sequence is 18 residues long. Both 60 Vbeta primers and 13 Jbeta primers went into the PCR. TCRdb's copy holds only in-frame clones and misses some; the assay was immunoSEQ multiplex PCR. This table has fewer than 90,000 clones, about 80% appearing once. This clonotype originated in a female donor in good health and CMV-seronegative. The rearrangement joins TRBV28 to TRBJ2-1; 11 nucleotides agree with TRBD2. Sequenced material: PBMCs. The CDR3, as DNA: TGTGCCAGCAGTTTGAATGGCCAACTAGCGGGAGCTATCGAAGCGCAGTTCTTC. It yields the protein CASSLNGQLAGAIEAQFF.